Listed here are 8 T cell receptor beta chains from one sample, sequenced in a study of tumor T cells in aggressive B-cell lymphoma. Some clones are missing from TCRdb's copy, which holds only in-frame ones; the method was immunoSEQ multiplex PCR. The profile shows just over 3,000 clones, 85% of them singletons. What was sequenced was tumor tissue. The receptors stem from an adult with diffuse large B cell lymphoma.

The J gene is TRBJ2-7, the V gene TRBV27, with 9 bases fitting TRBD1. The CDR3 extends over 14 amino acids. Losses at the gene ends were 8 bases for V and 1 base for J; bases not matched to a gene: 6. CDR1 and CDR2 from the germline V gene are MNHEY and SMNVEV (reference sequence). The CDR3 reads CASGQQGASYEQYF. The DNA of the CDR3 is TGTGCCAGCGGCCAACAGGGGGCGTCCTACGAGCAGTACTTC.

CDR3 coding DNA: TGTGCCAGCAGTCCCGGGAGGGCCGGGGTGAACACTGAAGCTTTCTTT. This gives the protein CASSPGRAGVNTEAFF. The chain is built from TRBV6-6 and TRBJ1-1; D remains unclear. The V end was cut by 5 bases, the J end by 0 bases, with 16 bases between. Germline CDR1 and CDR2: MNHNY and SVGAGI (reference sequence). The length of the CDR3 is 16 residues.

The chain carries TRBV15 and TRBJ2-3; D is uncertain. The CDR3 has 17 amino acids. V was shortened by 4 bases and J by 2 bases, with 19 bases between the two germline ends. Germline assignment: CDR1 LNHNV and CDR2 YYDKDF (reference sequence). DNA for the CDR3: TGTGCCACCAGCACCCCTAGTTTCCGCCTGTTCACAGATACGCAGTATTTT. This sequence encodes CATSTPSFRLFTDTQYF.

The V and J genes are TRBV7-9 and TRBJ2-7, with 8 bases that match TRBD1. V was clipped by 6 bases and J by 3 bases; unmatched bases: 7. Per the germline V gene, CDR1 is SEHNR and CDR2 is FQNEAQ (reference sequence). The length of the CDR3 is 14 residues. Here the CDR3 DNA reads TGTGCCAGCAGAGACAGACAGGGGAACTACGAGCAGTACTTC. This sequence encodes CASRDRQGNYEQYF.

J is TRBJ2-1 and V is TRBV14, with 7 bases aligning to TRBD2. Germline-derived CDR1 and CDR2 are SGHDN and FVKESK. The CDR3 runs to 16 residues. V lost 0 bases, J lost 4 bases, and 6 bases stayed unmatched. The CDR3 sequence: CASSQDSGLFYNEQFF. CDR3 coding DNA: TGTGCCAGCAGCCAAGACTCGGGACTATTTTACAATGAGCAGTTCTTC.

This clone was seen just once. The chain links TRBV19 to TRBJ1-5, with D maybe TRBD1 (6 bases). The CDR3 covers 16 residues. With 4 bases removed from V and 3 bases from J, the gap between germline ends came to 16 bases. CDR1 and CDR2 from the germline V gene are LNHDA and SQIVND (reference sequence). CDR3 region: CASSSGGRGDNQPQHF. Here the CDR3 DNA reads TGTGCCAGTAGTAGCGGGGGCCGAGGGGACAATCAGCCCCAGCATTTT.

The chain carries TRBV5-1 and TRBJ2-5; TRBD1 agrees at 9 bases. Germline assignment: CDR1 SGHRS and CDR2 YFSETQ. CDR3 length equals 14 residues. J gave up 4 bases and V 6 bases, and 7 bases lay outside the gene matches. The CDR3 region is CASIPSTGGETQYF. The CDR3 DNA is TGCGCCAGCATCCCATCGACAGGGGGAGAGACCCAGTACTTC.

The genes are TRBV10-3 and TRBJ1-6; D is ambiguous. Trimming cost V 10 bases and J 4 bases, with 17 bases left between them. The germline V gene has CDR1 ENHRY and CDR2 SYGVKD. The CDR3 is made up of 15 amino acids. CDR3 sequence reads: CASFEPTDYNSPLHF. The CDR3 DNA sequence: TGTGCCAGTTTCGAGCCTACAGATTATAATTCACCCCTCCACTTT.